A single sample is the source of the 30 T cell receptor beta chains below, sequenced in a study of beta chain features in type 1 diabetes. Isolated RNA was reverse transcribed in full, so expressed TCRB transcripts were sequenced. TCRdb's copy holds only in-frame clones and misses some; the assay was immunoSEQ multiplex PCR. This table holds a few hundred thousand clones, approximately 30% found once. Sequenced input: naive CD4+ T cells from blood. The source of these receptors is a young man in good health.

This clone was counted a few times. V and J are TRBV7-2 and TRBJ2-6, with D maybe TRBD2 (6 bases). The CDR3 totals 15 residues. Germline values: CDR1 SGHTA, CDR2 FQGNSA. V lost 8 bases and J lost 0, with 11 bases in between. The chain's CDR3 is CASPPEGSGANVLTF. CDR3 DNA: TGTGCCAGCCCCCCGGAGGGCTCTGGGGCCAACGTCCTGACTTTC.

This clone has more than one count but fewer than ten. The rearrangement uses TRBV30 and TRBJ1-2; possibly TRBD1 for D (5 bases). Germline CDR1 is GTSNPN and CDR2 is SVGIG (reference sequence). There are 13 residues in the CDR3. V was clipped by 0 bases and J by 6 bases, with 11 bases between them. CDR3 bases: TGTGCCTGGAGTGTCCAGGGTCTCGATGGCTACACCTTC. It codes for CAWSVQGLDGYTF.

V and J are TRBV15 and TRBJ2-1; 14 bases map to TRBD2. The CDR3 is 18 amino acids. Germline V gives CDR1 LNHNV, CDR2 YYDKDF (reference sequence). V gave up 4 bases and J gave up 3 bases; unmatched junction bases: 8. The CDR3, as DNA: TGTGCCACCAGCATAGGGACTAGCGGGAGCCCCCACTACAATGAGCAGTTCTTC. Its translation is CATSIGTSGSPHYNEQFF.

For this clone: Other DNA sequences in the same sample also yield this CDR3. The rearrangement uses TRBV30 and TRBJ2-6; no clear D. V lost 3 bases and J lost 2, with 5 bases in between. This CDR3 has 13 residues. The germline CDR1 and CDR2 sequences are GTSNPN and SVGIG (reference sequence). In DNA, the CDR3 is TGTGCCTGGAGCGTAGCTGGGGCCAACGTCCTGACTTTC. This codes for CAWSVAGANVLTF.

This clone was detected only a few times. This chain links TRBV7-9 with TRBJ2-3; 9 positions match TRBD1. After removal of 4 bases from V and 4 bases from J, the junction contained 9 bases not matched to a gene. CDR1 is SEHNR and CDR2 is FQNEAQ in the germline V gene (reference sequence). The CDR3 sequence is 16 residues long. Here the CDR3 reads CASSYTPGQGADTQYF. CDR3 in DNA: TGTGCCAGCAGCTACACCCCGGGACAGGGAGCAGATACGCAGTATTTT. The variable domain in full, with the rest retrieved from reference TRBV7-9 and TRBJ2-3, is DTGVSQNPRHKITKRGQNVTFRCDPISEHNRLYWYRQTLGQGPEFLTYFQNEAQLEKSRLLSDRFSAERPKGSFSTLEIQRTEQGDSAMYLCASSYTPGQGADTQYFGPGTRLTVL.

The chain is built from TRBV2 and TRBJ2-1, with D tentatively TRBD1 (8 bases). CDR1 SNHLY and CDR2 FYNNEI come from the germline V gene. This CDR3 has 14 residues. Trimming removed 4 bases at V and 7 bases at J, with 14 bases between. CDR3 in amino acids: CASSVTGGGNEQFF. As DNA, the CDR3 is TGTGCCAGCAGTGTAACAGGGGGAGGGAATGAGCAGTTCTTC.

In this sample, this clone turned up once. V usage is TRBV27 and J usage is TRBJ2-2; D is unresolved. Per the germline V gene, CDR1 is MNHEY and CDR2 is SMNVEV (reference sequence). The CDR3 totals 14 residues. V was clipped by 3 bases and J by 2 bases, with 7 bases between them. The CDR3 loop reads CASSFQENTGELFF. The CDR3, as DNA: TGTGCCAGCAGTTTCCAAGAAAACACCGGGGAGCTGTTTTTT.

About this clone itself: The same CDR3 can be traced to other DNA sequences in this sample. The chain recombines TRBV25-1 with TRBJ2-3; D remains ambiguous. CDR1 and CDR2 (germline): MGHDK, SYGVNS. This CDR3 is 11 amino acids long. The ends were cut back, 9 bases at V and 2 bases at J, with 6 bases in the middle. The chain's CDR3 is CASSVTDTQYF. CDR3 in DNA: TGTGCCAGTTCAGTCACAGATACGCAGTATTTT.

The chain recombines TRBV14 with TRBJ1-1; D gene uncertain. This CDR3 is built from 16 residues. Germline values: CDR1 SGHDN, CDR2 FVKESK. The V gene lost 0 bases and the J gene lost 0 bases, with 11 bases spanning the gap. The CDR3 DNA reads TGTGCCAGCAGCCAAGATCTCCGAGGAGTGAACACTGAAGCTTTCTTT. The encoded protein is CASSQDLRGVNTEAFF.

This clone was counted between two and nine times. J is TRBJ2-4 and V is TRBV7-3, with D hard to call. Germline V gene data show CDR1 as SGHTA and CDR2 as FQGTGA. The CDR3 contains 13 residues. Trimming removed 8 bases from V and 6 bases from J, with 14 bases in between. Written as DNA, the CDR3 is TGTGCCAGCGGCAGGCCTCCAGGAAACATTCAGTACTTC. Translation gives CASGRPPGNIQYF.

The chain uses TRBV14 and TRBJ2-7; D gene unclear. Germline CDR1 and CDR2: SGHDN and FVKESK. This CDR3 has 13 residues. Trimming pared 5 bases from V and 6 bases from J, leaving 14 bases between. CDR3 protein: CASSGQIGSEQYF. In nucleotides, the CDR3 is TGTGCCAGCAGCGGGCAAATCGGGTCCGAGCAGTACTTC.

This clone was counted between two and nine times. This chain uses TRBV29-1 with TRBJ2-1, with 11 bases lining up with TRBD2. This CDR3 has 14 amino acids. Germline-derived CDR1 and CDR2 are SQVTM and ANQGSEA. V dropped 6 bases and J dropped 7; count of bases not matched to a gene: 8. The CDR3 is CSVISGRAGNEQFF. In nucleotides, the CDR3 is TGCAGCGTAATTAGCGGGAGGGCCGGGAATGAGCAGTTCTTC.

The gene calls are TRBV29-1 and TRBJ2-3; 10 nucleotides match TRBD1. The CDR3 runs 15 residues. CDR1 and CDR2 (germline): SQVTM, ANQGSEA. The J segment lost 4 bases and the V segment lost 2 bases, leaving 6 bases of the junction unmatched. CDR3: CSVERLTGGPDTQYF. CDR3 in DNA: TGCAGCGTTGAAAGGTTGACAGGGGGCCCAGATACGCAGTATTTT.

A few counts support this clone. This chain uses TRBV18 with TRBJ2-1, with a possible D match to TRBD2 (6 bases). The V gene lost 5 bases and the J gene lost 10 bases, with 15 bases spanning the gap. The germline CDR1 and CDR2 sequences are KGHSH and LQKENI. This CDR3 is 13 amino acids long. DNA of the CDR3: TGTGCCAGCTCAGTTGGGACTTCCGACGAGCAGTTCTTC. It specifies CASSVGTSDEQFF.

V gene TRBV6-5 combines with J gene TRBJ2-7; either TRBD1 or TRBD2 may fit D (5 bases each). Germline-derived CDR1 and CDR2 are MNHEY and SVGAGI. The V end was cut by 7 bases, the J end by 1 base, with 11 bases between. There are 13 residues in the CDR3. The CDR3 DNA reads TGTGCCAGCACCCGGGACGGTTCCTACGAGCAGTACTTC. It codes for CASTRDGSYEQYF.

The chain links TRBV29-1 to TRBJ1-4, with 7 bases aligning to TRBD1. From germline, CDR1 is SQVTM and CDR2 ANQGSEA. The trim removed 3 bases at V and 7 bases at J, leaving 5 bases unmatched. The CDR3 has 13 residues. The CDR3 bases are TGCAGCGTTGAGTCCGCAGGGGGTGAAAAACTGTTTTTT. Encoded protein: CSVESAGGEKLFF. Filled out from reference TRBV29-1 and TRBJ1-4, the complete variable domain reads SAVISQKPSRDICQRGTSLTIQCQVDSQVTMMFWYRQQPGQSLTLIATANQGSEATYESGFVIDKFPISRPNLTFSTLTVSNMSPEDSSIYLCSVESAGGEKLFFGSGTQLSVL.

CDR3 DNA sequence: TGCGCCAGCAGCCAAGATCAGGGCCTGAGCTCTGGGGCCAACGTCCTGACTTTC. It yields the protein CASSQDQGLSSGANVLTF. The chain links TRBV4-1 to TRBJ2-6, with D possibly matching TRBD1 (5 bases). CDR1 is MGHRA, CDR2 YSYEKL, per germline. This CDR3 is 18 amino acids long. Trimming took off 0 bases at V and 0 bases at J, with 12 bases between the two ends.

This chain uses TRBV7-9 with TRBJ2-7, with 10 bases matching TRBD1. Germline V gene data show CDR1 as SEHNR and CDR2 as FQNEAQ (reference sequence). This CDR3 spans 15 amino acids. With V trimmed by 5 bases and J by 3 bases, 7 bases remained unmatched. The CDR3 loop is CASSPTTGGGYEQYF. The CDR3 DNA sequence: TGTGCCAGCAGCCCCACGACAGGGGGCGGCTACGAGCAGTACTTC.

This clone appeared a few times. The rearrangement uses TRBV20-1 and TRBJ2-1; no reliable D call. V was trimmed by 1 base and J by 5 bases, leaving 3 bases between them. CDR1 DFQATT and CDR2 SNEGSKA come from the germline V gene (reference sequence). This CDR3 is built from 11 residues. For the CDR3, the DNA is TGCAGTGCTAGAGGCGACAATGAGCAGTTCTTC. As protein: CSARGDNEQFF.

This clone came up a few times. This rearrangement joins TRBV30 to TRBJ2-1; D is uncertain. The CDR3 length is 14 residues. Germline V CDR1 and CDR2: GTSNPN, SVGIG (reference sequence). Trimming stripped 4 bases from V and 0 bases from J, with 10 bases between. As DNA, the CDR3 is TGTGCCTGGACCCACGGTGCCTCCTACAATGAGCAGTTCTTC. Protein product: CAWTHGASYNEQFF.

This clone came up a few times. The rearrangement uses TRBV7-9 and TRBJ2-3, with 7 bases identical to TRBD2. In germline, CDR1 is SEHNR, CDR2 FQNEAQ (reference sequence). CDR3 length: 15 residues. V lost 2 bases to trimming and J lost 0 bases; unmatched junction nucleotides: 2. This CDR3 reads CASSLSGKSTDTQYF. The CDR3 nucleotides are TGTGCCAGCAGCTTAAGCGGGAAAAGCACAGATACGCAGTATTTT.

This chain links TRBV4-2 with TRBJ1-2; 7 bases agree with TRBD1. Germline values: CDR1 LGHNA, CDR2 YNFKEQ. The CDR3 covers 14 residues. V lost 0 bases and J lost 7; bases outside the gene matches: 5. As DNA, the CDR3 is TGTGCCAGCAGCCAAGATCCGACAGGGCTTGGCTACACCTTC. It yields the protein CASSQDPTGLGYTF.

This clone was detected only a few times. The chain is built from TRBV30 and TRBJ2-7; TRBD1 is a possible D gene (5 bases). V was pared by 4 bases and J by 2 bases, with 12 bases between. The germline CDR1 and CDR2 sequences are GTSNPN and SVGIG (reference sequence). The CDR3 has 13 amino acids. Here the CDR3 DNA reads TGTGCCTGGAAGACAGACAGAGCCTACGAGCAGTACTTC. It specifies CAWKTDRAYEQYF. Complete variable domain (other parts from reference TRBV30 and TRBJ2-7): SQTIHQWPATLVQPVGSPLSLECTVEGTSNPNLYWYRQAAGRGLQLLFYSVGIGQISSEVPQNLSASRPQDRQFILSSKKLLLSDSGFYLCAWKTDRAYEQYFGPGTRLTVT.

This clone came up a few times. The chain has TRBV7-3 and TRBJ2-6; the D is unclear. CDR3 length: 15 residues. V lost 2 bases to trimming and J lost 1 base, with 6 bases between them. In germline, CDR1 is SGHTA, CDR2 FQGTGA. The CDR3 loop reads CASSLGDSGANVLTF. CDR3 sequence (DNA): TGTGCCAGCAGCTTAGGCGATTCTGGGGCCAACGTCCTGACTTTC.

This clone has just a few counts. Other DNA sequences in the same sample also yield this CDR3. The V gene is TRBV29-1, the J gene TRBJ1-1, with 7 bases lining up with TRBD1. This CDR3 comprises 12 residues. After removal of 3 bases from V and 4 bases from J, the junction contained 2 bases not matched to a gene. CDR1 SQVTM and CDR2 ANQGSEA come from the germline V gene. CDR3 amino acids: CSVDRGGTEAFF. The CDR3 DNA reads as TGCAGCGTTGACAGGGGGGGCACTGAAGCTTTCTTT.

The chain recombines TRBV4-2 with TRBJ2-1, with 9 bases that match TRBD1. The CDR3 sequence is 15 residues long. The trim removed 4 bases at V and 5 bases at J, leaving 6 bases unmatched. Germline CDR1 reads LGHNA; CDR2 reads YNFKEQ. The CDR3 loop reads CASSRRDRDHNEQFF. Here the CDR3 DNA reads TGTGCCAGCAGCCGACGGGACAGGGATCACAATGAGCAGTTCTTC.

This clone was found a few times. V usage is TRBV9 and J usage is TRBJ1-1, with 9 bases aligning to TRBD1. J gave up 5 bases and V 3 bases, and 2 bases lay outside the gene matches. Germline V gene sequence: CDR1 SGDLS, CDR2 YYNGEE. The CDR3 length is 13 residues. The CDR3 nucleotides read TGTGCCAGCAGCGCTGGACAGGGGACTGAAGCTTTCTTT. As protein: CASSAGQGTEAFF.

The J gene is TRBJ1-2, the V gene TRBV6-5, with D possibly matching TRBD1 (5 bases). V dropped 5 bases and J dropped 2 bases, with 9 bases sitting between them. The CDR3 extends over 13 amino acids. Germline CDR1 and CDR2: MNHEY and SVGAGI. CDR3 nucleotides: TGTGCCAGCAGTAAGACAGTGAACTATGGCTACACCTTC. It encodes CASSKTVNYGYTF.

This clone turned up a few times. The gene calls are TRBV4-3 and TRBJ2-3, with 9 bases fitting TRBD2. V lost 4 bases, J lost 6 bases, and 5 bases stayed unmatched. This CDR3 is 14 amino acids long. The germline CDR1 and CDR2 sequences are LGHNA and YSLEER. CDR3 region: CASSLGLARDTQYF. The CDR3 DNA reads as TGCGCCAGCAGCCTCGGACTAGCGAGGGATACGCAGTATTTT.

This clone was observed a single time. V gene TRBV15 combines with J gene TRBJ1-5; 8 bases match TRBD1. Trimming cost V 0 bases and J 7 bases; bases outside gene matches: 5. Germline V gene lookup returns CDR1 LNHNV and CDR2 YYDKDF (reference sequence). CDR3 length: 15 amino acids. The CDR3 protein is CATSRDRDRWQPQHF. CDR3 nucleotides: TGTGCCACCAGCAGAGATCGGGACAGGTGGCAGCCCCAGCATTTT.